This TCR beta chain was captured in a study of cytomegalovirus exposure and HLA in healthy donors. About the research overall: Of all 400 or so donors who were genotyped, roughly 81% belonged to the Caucasian-associated ancestry cluster.

PCR amplification relied on 60 Vbeta primers (plus 13 Jbeta primers). Produced via immunoSEQ multiplex PCR; TCRdb's table is partial and in-frame only. The data contain approximately 150,000 clones, 70% to 80% of them singletons. This CDR3 has 12 amino acids. Germline CDR1 SQVTM, CDR2 ANQGSEA. V was clipped by 7 bases and J by 9 bases; unmatched bases: 6. The chain recombines TRBV29-1 with TRBJ2-3; 11 bases match TRBD2. Sequences were obtained from PBMCs. This clonotype was obtained from a human donor in good health. In nucleotides, the CDR3 is TGCAGCGGACTAGCGGGGCCCGTAACGCAGTATTTT. Translation gives CSGLAGPVTQYF.